These 2 T cell receptor beta chains share one sample of origin, sequenced in a study of cytomegalovirus exposure and HLA in healthy donors. Vbeta (60) and Jbeta (13) primers were used in the PCR. TCRdb's table, derived via immunoSEQ multiplex PCR, lists solely in-frame clones and lacks some. The data hold 130,000 or so clones, with roughly 73% observed a single time. Sequenced sample: PBMCs. These receptors came from a female donor in good health and CMV-seronegative.

The chain uses TRBV10-3 and TRBJ1-2; 9 bases are shared with TRBD1. Germline CDR1 ENHRY, CDR2 SYGVKD. After removal of 3 bases from V and 7 bases from J, the junction contained 12 bases not matched to a gene. The CDR3 totals 16 residues. The CDR3 sequence: CAISDPKTGGDFGYTF. DNA of the CDR3: TGTGCCATCAGTGACCCCAAGACAGGGGGTGATTTTGGCTACACCTTC.

This clone has a handful of counts. The V gene is TRBV11-2, the J gene TRBJ1-5, with D unresolved. The CDR3 loop spans 14 amino acids. CDR1 SGHAT and CDR2 FQNNGV come from the germline V gene. Between the trimmed V and J ends, which lost 5 bases and 4 bases, there was a span of 12 bases. CDR3: CASSPQEGNQPQHF. Written as DNA, the CDR3 is TGTGCCAGCAGCCCGCAAGAGGGTAATCAGCCCCAGCATTTT.